These T cell receptor beta chains were read from a single sample in a study of cytomegalovirus exposure and HLA in healthy donors. The data were produced by immunoSEQ multiplex PCR, yet TCRdb's version contains in-frame clones alone and is incomplete. The repertoire includes 100,000 to 120,000 clones, 76% of them detected once, and 13% sits in the top ten. Input material: PBMCs. The receptors originated from a man between 25 and 39 years old in good health and CMV-seropositive. CDR3s include the opening cysteine and the closing phenylalanine or tryptophan. A D gene is named only where the DNA matches it firmly. Size is stated for part of the rows, as once, few or many counts, or as a class when the clone is expanded.

J: TRBJ2-1; size: .; V: TRBV5-1; D: .; CDR3: CASSFVGNEQFF; DNA: TGCGCCAGCAGCTTCGTCGGCAATGAGCAGTTCTTC
J: TRBJ1-4; size: .; V: TRBV9; D: .; CDR3: CASSAWGVPNEKLFF; DNA: TGTGCCAGCAGCGCGTGGGGGGTACCTAATGAAAAACTGTTTTTT
J: TRBJ1-2; size: .; V: TRBV29-1; D: .; CDR3: CSVKTAGQDGYTF; DNA: TGCAGCGTCAAAACGGCAGGGCAGGATGGCTACACCTTC
J: TRBJ2-5; size: .; V: TRBV10-3; D: TRBD2; CDR3: CAISPTSGLSETQYF; DNA: TGTGCCATCAGCCCGACTAGCGGTTTGTCCGAGACCCAGTACTTC
J: TRBJ2-1; size: .; V: TRBV19; D: .; CDR3: CASSKGGDNEQFF; DNA: TGTGCCAGTAGTAAGGGGGGGGACAATGAGCAGTTCTTC
J: TRBJ2-5; size: .; V: TRBV7-6; D: .; CDR3: CASSLGPRPPQETQYF; DNA: TGTGCCAGCAGCTTAGGCCCTAGGCCCCCACAAGAGACCCAGTACTTC
J: TRBJ1-1; size: .; V: TRBV25-1; D: .; CDR3: CASTLNTEAFF; DNA: TGTGCCAGCACCCTTAACACTGAAGCTTTCTTT
J: TRBJ1-1; size: .; V: TRBV9; D: .; CDR3: CASSVGGRDTEAFF; DNA: TGTGCCAGCAGCGTAGGAGGCAGGGACACTGAAGCTTTCTTT
J: TRBJ1-1; size: few; V: TRBV6-5; D: TRBD1; CDR3: CASSYTQGRTEAFF; DNA: TGTGCCAGCAGTTACACACAGGGGCGCACTGAAGCTTTCTTT
J: TRBJ2-3; size: few; V: TRBV19; D: TRBD1; CDR3: CASSITGVEADTQYF; DNA: TGTGCCAGTAGTATAACAGGGGTTGAGGCAGATACGCAGTATTTT
J: TRBJ1-5; size: .; V: TRBV6-1; D: TRBD1; CDR3: CASSAGTGNNQPQHF; DNA: TGTGCCAGCAGTGCAGGGACAGGGAACAATCAGCCCCAGCATTTT
J: TRBJ2-1; size: .; V: TRBV19; D: .; CDR3: CASSIRQSYGDEQFF; DNA: TGTGCCAGTAGTATCCGACAGTCGTACGGCGATGAGCAGTTCTTC
J: TRBJ1-5; size: .; V: TRBV6-1; D: .; CDR3: CATDLGGGNQPQHF; DNA: TGTGCCACCGACCTGGGGGGGGGCAATCAGCCCCAGCATTTT
J: TRBJ1-1; size: .; V: TRBV4-1; D: .; CDR3: CASSQEGGLEAFF; DNA: TGCGCCAGCAGCCAAGAGGGGGGTTTAGAAGCTTTCTTT
J: TRBJ1-4; size: .; V: TRBV6-7; D: .; CDR3: CASSYSRVSGTTNEKLFF; DNA: TGTGCCAGCAGTTACTCACGTGTGAGCGGGACAACTAATGAAAAACTGTTTTTT
J: TRBJ2-7; size: .; V: TRBV5-6; D: TRBD1; CDR3: CASSQRDSPYEQYF; DNA: TGTGCCAGCAGCCAAAGGGACAGCCCCTACGAGCAGTACTTC
J: TRBJ2-7; size: .; V: TRBV2; D: .; CDR3: CASSERVAPPRDEQYF; DNA: TGTGCCAGCAGTGAAAGGGTAGCGCCTCCTCGGGACGAGCAGTACTTC
J: TRBJ2-1; size: .; V: TRBV5-1; D: .; CDR3: CASSLDSPYNEQFF; DNA: TGCGCCAGCAGCTTGGACAGCCCATACAATGAGCAGTTCTTC
J: TRBJ2-7; size: .; V: TRBV10-3; D: TRBD2; CDR3: CAISESDGGLASSYEQYF; DNA: TGTGCCATCAGTGAGTCGGACGGAGGACTAGCATCTAGCTACGAGCAGTACTTC
J: TRBJ2-2; size: few; V: TRBV2; D: TRBD2; CDR3: CASMHSGTSDGELFF; DNA: TGTGCCAGCATGCACTCCGGGACTAGTGACGGGGAGCTGTTTTTT
J: TRBJ2-7; size: .; V: TRBV7-2; D: .; CDR3: CASSLGTHYEQYF; DNA: TGTGCCAGCAGCTTAGGGACACACTACGAGCAGTACTTC
J: TRBJ2-3; size: .; V: TRBV5-1; D: .; CDR3: CASRHSTDTQYF; DNA: TGCGCCAGCAGACACAGCACAGATACGCAGTATTTT
J: TRBJ2-7; size: .; V: TRBV29-1; D: TRBD1; CDR3: CSVESTGRYEQYF; DNA: TGCAGCGTTGAATCGACAGGGCGGTACGAGCAGTACTTC
J: TRBJ2-2; size: .; V: TRBV7-2; D: .; CDR3: CASSQTVTGELFF; DNA: TGTGCCAGCAGCCAAACAGTTACCGGGGAGCTGTTTTTT
J: TRBJ1-6; size: .; V: TRBV15; D: .; CDR3: CATSYRYNSPLHF; DNA: TGTGCCACCAGCTACAGGTATAATTCACCCCTCCACTTT
J: TRBJ2-7; size: .; V: TRBV9; D: TRBD1; CDR3: CASSPPANRGPYEQYF; DNA: TGTGCCAGCAGCCCTCCAGCGAACAGGGGGCCCTACGAGCAGTACTTC
J: TRBJ1-5; size: .; V: TRBV19; D: TRBD1; CDR3: CASSIGRGTGSTGSNQPQHF; DNA: TGTGCCAGTAGTATCGGACGCGGGACAGGGTCCACGGGGAGCAATCAGCCCCAGCATTTT
J: TRBJ2-1; size: few; V: TRBV4-1; D: TRBD1; CDR3: CASSQVTRGSLYNEQFF; DNA: TGCGCCAGCAGCCAAGTGACCAGGGGGTCTCTCTACAATGAGCAGTTCTTC
J: TRBJ1-5; size: .; V: TRBV28; D: .; CDR3: CASSSGGRRNQPQHF; DNA: TGTGCCAGCAGCTCTGGGGGGAGAAGGAATCAGCCCCAGCATTTT
J: TRBJ1-2; size: .; V: TRBV28; D: TRBD1; CDR3: CASSTRDRPNYGYTF; DNA: TGTGCCAGCAGTACCCGGGACAGGCCTAACTATGGCTACACCTTC
J: TRBJ2-7; size: .; V: TRBV6-5; D: .; CDR3: CASSFLPRQTYYEQYF; DNA: TGTGCCAGCAGTTTTCTGCCCCGACAAACCTACTACGAGCAGTACTTC
J: TRBJ2-1; size: once; V: TRBV30; D: .; CDR3: CAWSSGFSYNEQFF; DNA: TGTGCCTGGAGCTCGGGGTTCTCCTACAATGAGCAGTTCTTC
J: TRBJ2-7; size: .; V: TRBV5-1; D: TRBD1; CDR3: CASSPQGARDEQYF; DNA: TGCGCCAGCAGCCCACAGGGGGCGAGGGACGAGCAGTACTTC